The 20 T cell receptor beta chains below were found in one sample sequenced in a study of blood T cell repertoires in COVID-19. Sequencing used immunoSEQ multiplex PCR; TCRdb keeps in-frame clones, though not all of them. The sample yields around 100,000 clones, around 90% seen once. Sequenced input: peripheral blood. The receptors stem from a man younger than 30 with acute or convalescent COVID-19.

The CDR3 sequence is CVKAPGEGGQPQHF. For the CDR3, the DNA is TGTGTCAAGGCCCCCGGGGAGGGCGGACAGCCCCAGCATTTT. V and J are TRBV19 and TRBJ1-5; unclear D gene. CDR3 length equals 14 residues. CDR1 and CDR2 from the germline V gene are LNHDA and SQIVND (reference sequence).

This chain joins TRBV3-1 (or the pseudogene TRBV3-2) and TRBJ1-5, with unresolved D. CDR1 is LGHDT, CDR2 YNNKEL, per germline (reference sequence). Trimming took 1 base from V and 2 from J, leaving 6 bases between them. The CDR3 length is 14 residues. As DNA, the CDR3 is TGTGCCAGCAGCCAAGCTAACGGCAATCAGCCCCAGCATTTT. Residues: CASSQANGNQPQHF.

The rearrangement links TRBV21-1 to TRBJ2-1; the table's D call TRBD2 went unverified against the DNA. TRBV21-1 is flagged as a pseudogene. The CDR3 runs to 16 residues. CDR3: CASSTPGLAGELEQFF. The CDR3, as DNA: TGTGCCAGCAGCACCCCAGGACTAGCGGGAGAATTGGAGCAGTTCTTC.

The chain employs TRBV3-1 (or the pseudogene TRBV3-2) and TRBJ2-3; 10 nucleotides align to TRBD2. V shed 2 bases and J 4 bases; nucleotides not matched to a gene: 6. The CDR3 contains 16 residues. Germline CDR1 LGHDT, CDR2 YNNKEL (reference sequence). The CDR3 region is CASSQMLAGVADTQYF. The CDR3 DNA reads TGTGCCAGCAGCCAAATGCTAGCGGGAGTAGCAGATACGCAGTATTTT.

This clone was detected ten times or more. The chain links TRBV11-2 to TRBJ2-7, with 9 bases fitting TRBD1. Germline CDR1 and CDR2: SGHAT and FQNNGV. Trimming cost V 5 bases and J 6 bases; bases outside gene matches: 14. The CDR3 runs 16 residues. The CDR3 sequence: CASSPWGQGTAGEQYF. CDR3 in DNA: TGTGCCAGCAGCCCATGGGGACAGGGCACGGCGGGCGAGCAGTACTTC. Supplemented by reference TRBV11-2 and TRBJ2-7, the full variable domain reads EAGVAQSPRYKIIEKRQSVAFWCNPISGHATLYWYQQILGQGPKLLIQFQNNGVVDDSQLPKDRFSAERLKGVDSTLKIQPAKLEDSAVYLCASSPWGQGTAGEQYFGPGTRLTVT.

The table lists this clone with a few counts. The chain joins TRBV7-9 to TRBJ2-3, with 9 bases identical to TRBD1. Germline V gene lookup returns CDR1 SEHNR and CDR2 FQNEAQ (reference sequence). The junction had 11 bases not matched to a gene; V was cut back by 7 bases and J by 6 bases. The CDR3 sequence is 15 residues long. CDR3 amino acids: CASTTTGGSWDTQYF. As DNA, the CDR3 is TGTGCCAGCACCACCACAGGGGGCTCATGGGATACGCAGTATTTT.

The chain has TRBV4-1 and TRBJ2-1, with 7 bases lining up with TRBD2. Germline V gene lookup returns CDR1 MGHRA and CDR2 YSYEKL. Unmatched junction bases numbered 1, after V lost 6 bases and J lost 2 bases. This CDR3 is 13 amino acids long. This CDR3 is CASRGGTYNEQFF. The CDR3 DNA sequence: TGCGCCAGCAGGGGAGGGACCTACAATGAGCAGTTCTTC.

The V gene is TRBV6-7, the J gene TRBJ2-7; 10 bases fit TRBD1. TRBV6-7 is filed as an ORF, its function uncertain. V dropped 4 bases and J dropped 3; count of bases not matched to a gene: 12. CDR3 length equals 17 residues. CDR3 nucleotide sequence: TGTGCCAGCAGTTCGGGACAGGGGCCTCCTGAGGGCTACGAGCAGTACTTC. Amino acids: CASSSGQGPPEGYEQYF.

This chain connects TRBV11-3 to TRBJ1-1; no clear D. This CDR3 is 13 amino acids long. With 3 bases removed from V and 5 bases from J, the gap between germline ends came to 10 bases. Germline V lookup: CDR1 SGHNT, CDR2 YENEEA. The CDR3 reads CASSLDRETEAFF. The DNA for the CDR3 is TGTGCCAGCAGCTTGGACCGGGAAACTGAAGCTTTCTTT.

This clone was picked up a small number of times. V usage is TRBV12-5 and J usage is TRBJ1-5; 7 positions agree with TRBD1. V lost 2 bases to trimming and J lost 7 bases; unmatched junction nucleotides: 11. This CDR3 is built from 16 residues. The germline V gene has CDR1 LGHNT and CDR2 FRNRAP. The CDR3 loop reads CASGLLRNRGWQPQHF. The CDR3 DNA reads as TGTGCTAGTGGTTTGCTACGCAACAGGGGTTGGCAGCCCCAGCATTTT.

The chain has TRBV18 and TRBJ1-2; 9 nucleotides match TRBD1. With 0 bases clipped from V and 4 bases from J, the junction kept 0 bases outside the gene matches. The germline CDR1 and CDR2 sequences are KGHSH and LQKENI. CDR3 length: 14 residues. CDR3 coding DNA: TGTGCCAGCTCACCACCGGACAGGGGCTATGGCTACACCTTC. Translated, it gives CASSPPDRGYGYTF.

The chain combines TRBV7-9 with TRBJ1-1; D unclear. The CDR3 runs 12 residues. Trimming took off 3 bases at V and 6 bases at J, with 8 bases between the two ends. From germline, CDR1 is SEHNR and CDR2 FQNEAQ (reference sequence). CDR3 residues: CASSFDSSEAFF. CDR3 DNA: TGTGCCAGCAGCTTCGACTCCTCTGAAGCTTTCTTT.

The V gene is TRBV19, the J gene TRBJ1-1, with unresolved D. Germline CDR1 reads LNHDA; CDR2 reads SQIVND (reference sequence). The CDR3 extends over 15 amino acids. V was clipped by 0 bases and J by 1 base, with 9 bases between them. This chain's CDR3 is CASSIDRGKNTEAFF. Written as DNA, the CDR3 is TGTGCCAGTAGTATAGATCGGGGAAAGAACACTGAAGCTTTCTTT.

The rearrangement uses TRBV12-5 and TRBJ1-5, with no clear D. CDR1 and CDR2 from the germline V gene are LGHNT and FRNRAP. The CDR3 totals 13 residues. V lost 1 base to trimming and J lost 6 bases, with 7 bases between them. The CDR3 spells CASGLAPSQPQHF. The CDR3 DNA is TGTGCTAGTGGTTTGGCTCCCTCTCAGCCCCAGCATTTT. Variable domain in full (rest from reference TRBV12-5 and TRBJ1-5): DARVTQTPRHKVTEMGQEVTMRCQPILGHNTVFWYRQTMMQGLELLAYFRNRAPLDDSGMPKDRFSAEMPDATLATLKIQPSEPRDSAVYFCASGLAPSQPQHFGDGTRLSIL.

The rearrangement uses TRBV6-5 and TRBJ2-1; D is undetermined. V lost 6 bases to trimming and J lost 0 bases, with 12 bases between them. Germline V CDR1 and CDR2: MNHEY, SVGAGI. This CDR3 has 15 amino acids. CDR3 nucleotide sequence: TGTGCCAGCAGCCCCCACATAAGCTCCTACAATGAGCAGTTCTTC. This codes for CASSPHISSYNEQFF.

This sequence joins TRBV6-5 and TRBJ1-2; D is perhaps TRBD1 (6 bases). Germline lookup yields CDR1 MNHEY and CDR2 SVGAGI. The CDR3 consists of 13 residues. V dropped 6 bases and J dropped 8 bases, with 16 bases sitting between them. In nucleotides, the CDR3 is TGTGCCAGCAGCCGAGGGGGAGGGCGCGGCTACACCTTC. Amino acid sequence: CASSRGGGRGYTF.

This rearrangement joins TRBV4-1 to TRBJ2-7, with D perhaps TRBD2 (5 bases). Germline loops: CDR1 MGHRA, CDR2 YSYEKL. The V end lost 2 bases, the J end lost 0 bases, and 8 bases lay between the germline ends. This CDR3 spans 14 amino acids. The CDR3 protein is CASSQLANSYEQYF. The CDR3 nucleotides read TGCGCCAGCAGCCAACTAGCTAACTCCTACGAGCAGTACTTC.

In DNA form, the CDR3 reads TGTGCCAGCATAGATCCCCGGCTAGGGACAGTCAGAGCCGAGCAGTACTTC. Amino acid sequence: CASIDPRLGTVRAEQYF. This chain links TRBV2 with TRBJ2-7, with TRBD1 matching over 7 bases. The CDR3 length is 17 residues. After removal of 7 bases from V and 6 bases from J, the junction contained 21 bases not matched to a gene. Germline V lookup: CDR1 SNHLY, CDR2 FYNNEI.

The chain links TRBV11-3 to TRBJ2-3; TRBD1 agrees at 9 bases. There are 15 residues in the CDR3. Germline values: CDR1 SGHNT, CDR2 YENEEA. The junction had 7 bases not matched to a gene; V was cut back by 3 bases and J by 6 bases. The CDR3 spells CASSFGTGSKDTQYF. In DNA, the CDR3 is TGTGCCAGCAGCTTCGGGACAGGGAGCAAGGATACGCAGTATTTT.

The chain uses TRBV9 and TRBJ2-3; D not resolved. Trimming removed 3 bases from V and 6 bases from J, with 17 bases in between. The CDR3 contains 15 residues. The germline V gene has CDR1 SGDLS and CDR2 YYNGEE. The CDR3 region is CASSARDHLEDTQYF. CDR3 sequence (DNA): TGTGCCAGCAGCGCACGAGACCACCTAGAGGATACGCAGTATTTT.